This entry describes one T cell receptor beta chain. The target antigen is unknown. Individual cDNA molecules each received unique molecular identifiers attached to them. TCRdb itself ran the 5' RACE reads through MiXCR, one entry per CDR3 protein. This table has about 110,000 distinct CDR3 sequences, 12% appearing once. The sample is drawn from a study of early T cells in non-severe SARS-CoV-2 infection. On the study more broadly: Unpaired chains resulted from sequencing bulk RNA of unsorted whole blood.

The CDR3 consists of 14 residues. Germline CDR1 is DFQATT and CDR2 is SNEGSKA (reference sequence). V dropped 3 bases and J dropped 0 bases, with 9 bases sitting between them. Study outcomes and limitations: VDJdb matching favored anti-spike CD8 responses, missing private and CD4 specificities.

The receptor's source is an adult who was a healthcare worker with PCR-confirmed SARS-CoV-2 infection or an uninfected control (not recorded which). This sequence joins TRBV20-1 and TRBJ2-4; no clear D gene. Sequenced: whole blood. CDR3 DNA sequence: TGCAGTGCTAGGGATAACTTAGCCAAAAACATTCAGTACTTC. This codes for CSARDNLAKNIQYF.